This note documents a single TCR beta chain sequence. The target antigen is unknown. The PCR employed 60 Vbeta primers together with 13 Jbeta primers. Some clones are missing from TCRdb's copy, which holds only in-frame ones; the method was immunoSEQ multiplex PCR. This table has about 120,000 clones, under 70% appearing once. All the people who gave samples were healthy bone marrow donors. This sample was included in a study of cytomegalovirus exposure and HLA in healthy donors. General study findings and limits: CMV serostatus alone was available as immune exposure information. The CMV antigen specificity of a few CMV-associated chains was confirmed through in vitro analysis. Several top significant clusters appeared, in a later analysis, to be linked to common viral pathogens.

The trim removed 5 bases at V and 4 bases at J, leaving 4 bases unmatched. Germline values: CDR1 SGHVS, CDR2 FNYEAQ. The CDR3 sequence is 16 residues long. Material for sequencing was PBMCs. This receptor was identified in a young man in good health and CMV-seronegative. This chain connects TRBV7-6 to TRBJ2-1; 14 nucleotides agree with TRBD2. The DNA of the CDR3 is TGTGCCAGCAGCCACGGGACTAGCGGGGGTTACAATGAGCAGTTCTTC. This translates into CASSHGTSGGYNEQFF.